These 5 T cell receptor beta chains came from one sample sequenced in a study of T-cell reconstitution after alpha-beta-depleted transplantation in children. Unique molecular identifiers were incorporated when the TCRbeta library was constructed. MiXCR, applied by TCRdb to the PCR reads, yields one record per CDR3 protein. The repertoire holds about a million distinct CDR3 sequences, with around 30% as singletons. The starting material was PBMCs, mostly from graft donor cells, obtained 360 days after TCRalphabeta/CD19-depleted stem cell transplant. All receptors come from a boy younger than two who had a stem cell transplant for SCID, so the T cells may come from the graft donor.

This clonotype was seen once. V gene TRBV28 combines with J gene TRBJ2-7; 7 bases fit TRBD1. The CDR3 has 15 amino acids. Germline-derived CDR1 and CDR2 are MDHEN and SYDVKM. The V gene end was trimmed by 5 bases and the J gene end by 1 base; junction bases not matched to a gene: 8. The CDR3 DNA follows: TGTGCCAGCAGTCTCGAGGGGGCTCTGTCCTACGAGCAGTACTTC. Its protein is CASSLEGALSYEQYF.

This clonotype has only a few counts. The chain combines TRBV11-2 with TRBJ2-5; 7 bases are a match to TRBD1. Germline CDR1 and CDR2: SGHAT and FQNNGV. This CDR3 is 16 amino acids long. V dropped 0 bases and J dropped 4; count of bases not matched to a gene: 8. CDR3 nucleotide sequence: TGTGCCAGCAGCTTAGAGGGACAGTCATTCCGAGAGACCCAGTACTTC. Translated: CASSLEGQSFRETQYF.

The CDR3 region has the DNA TGCGCCAGCAGCCAATACGACAGGGCCCAAGAGACCCAGTACTTC. It specifies CASSQYDRAQETQYF. This chain connects TRBV4-1 to TRBJ2-5; 7 positions match TRBD1. V trimming: 2 bases; J trimming: 1 base; junction bases outside the gene matches: 4. Germline CDR1 reads MGHRA; CDR2 reads YSYEKL. This CDR3 spans 15 amino acids.

This clonotype has a count of ten or more. This sequence joins TRBV20-1 and TRBJ2-1; 14 bases align to TRBD2. CDR1 and CDR2 from the germline V gene are DFQATT and SNEGSKA (reference sequence). This CDR3 has 15 amino acids. The CDR3 coding sequence is TGCAGCGAAGGACTAGCGGGGGGTCTATTGGATGAGCAGTTCTTC. Amino acids: CSEGLAGGLLDEQFF.

The chain links TRBV29-1 to TRBJ1-1, with 7 nucleotides matching TRBD1. Germline V lookup: CDR1 SQVTM, CDR2 ANQGSEA. The CDR3 consists of 11 residues. J was trimmed by 4 bases and V by 5 bases; bases with no gene match: 1. As DNA, the CDR3 is TGCAGCGTTCCAGGGGGCACTGAAGCTTTCTTT. This codes for CSVPGGTEAFF.